The source of this T cell receptor (beta chain) is a study of cytomegalovirus exposure and HLA in healthy donors. Study background: Previous work identified 117 million unique TCR beta sequences from roughly 170 million T cells.

Trimming left V 4 bases short and J 4 bases short, with 13 bases between. The V gene's germline CDR1 is SGHDN and CDR2 FVKESK. This CDR3 contains 14 residues. Findings and caveats of the study: Highly shared sequence variants in one cluster were likely a sequencing artifact. Among TCR beta chains of equal frequency, HLA-associated ones were more clonally expanded in a later analysis. Earlier findings revealed that most TCR beta V segments proved productive either about 87% or about 30% of the time.

The study ran its PCR with 60 Vbeta and 13 Jbeta primers. Here immunoSEQ multiplex PCR was the method, and the copy in TCRdb shows in-frame clones only, minus some. Found here are roughly 170,000 clones, roughly 80% of them singletons; the top ten hold 6% to 7.5%. Worth noting for this clone: Its antigen is undetermined.

This receptor was obtained from a man younger than 40 in good health and CMV-seropositive. The material sequenced was PBMCs. V and J are TRBV14 and TRBJ1-1; D might be TRBD1 (6 bases). DNA of the CDR3: TGTGCCAGCAGCCCTGTGACAGGAGCCACTGAAGCTTTCTTT. Its protein product is CASSPVTGATEAFF. Full variable domain (remainder filled in from reference TRBV14 and TRBJ1-1): EAGVTQFPSHSVIEKGQTVTLRCDPISGHDNLYWYRRVMGKEIKFLLHFVKESKQDESGMPNNRFLAERTGGTYSTLKVQPAELEDSGVYFCASSPVTGATEAFFGQGTRLTVV.